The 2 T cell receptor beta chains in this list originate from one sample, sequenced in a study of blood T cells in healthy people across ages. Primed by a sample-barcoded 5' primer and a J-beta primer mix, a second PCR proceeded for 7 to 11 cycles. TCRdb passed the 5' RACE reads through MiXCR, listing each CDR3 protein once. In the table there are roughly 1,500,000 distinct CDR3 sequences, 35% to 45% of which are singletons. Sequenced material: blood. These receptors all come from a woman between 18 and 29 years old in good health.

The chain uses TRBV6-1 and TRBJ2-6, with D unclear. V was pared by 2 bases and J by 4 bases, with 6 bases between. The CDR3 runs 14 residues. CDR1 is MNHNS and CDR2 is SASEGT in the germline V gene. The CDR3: CASSELRGANVLTF. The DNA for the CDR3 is TGTGCCAGCAGTGAATTGAGGGGGGCCAACGTCCTGACTTTC.

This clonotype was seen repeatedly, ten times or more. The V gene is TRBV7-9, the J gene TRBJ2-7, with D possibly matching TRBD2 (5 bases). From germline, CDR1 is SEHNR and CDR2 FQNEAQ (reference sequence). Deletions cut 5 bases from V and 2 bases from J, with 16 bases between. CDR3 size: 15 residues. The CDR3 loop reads CASSGGPPQTYEQYF. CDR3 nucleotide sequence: TGTGCCAGCAGCGGCGGGCCACCCCAAACCTACGAGCAGTACTTC.